Presented here are 17 T cell receptor beta chains from one specimen sequenced in a study of early T cells in non-severe SARS-CoV-2 infection. TCRdb redid the calling of the 5' RACE reads with MiXCR, one entry per CDR3 protein. The data contain about 39,000 distinct CDR3 sequences, 5.5% of them singletons. Here the sequenced sample was whole blood, taken at baseline. The source of these receptors is an adult who was a healthcare worker with PCR-confirmed SARS-CoV-2 infection or an uninfected control (not recorded which).

The table lists this clonotype with a few counts. The chain employs TRBV7-6 and TRBJ2-2; no reliable D call. The V and J ends lost 3 bases and 2 bases respectively, with 7 bases between them. There are 14 residues in the CDR3. Germline V gene sequence: CDR1 SGHVS, CDR2 FNYEAQ. The CDR3 bases are TGTGCCAGCAGCTTGAAATTAAACACCGGGGAGCTGTTTTTT. Protein: CASSLKLNTGELFF.

For the CDR3, the DNA is TGCGCCAGCAGCCAAGATCGGCGCGAGCAGTACTTC. Its translation is CASSQDRREQYF. V usage is TRBV4-1 and J usage is TRBJ2-7; D remains unclear. Germline V gene data show CDR1 as MGHRA and CDR2 as YSYEKL. Between the trimmed V and J ends, which lost 0 bases and 6 bases, there was a span of 6 bases. The CDR3 has 12 residues.

The rearrangement joins TRBV5-1 to TRBJ2-5; no firm D call. The CDR3 covers 12 residues. The V gene lost 3 bases and the J gene lost 5 bases, with 8 bases spanning the gap. Germline CDR1 is SGHRS and CDR2 is YFSETQ. CDR3 sequence reads: CASSSSEETQYF. As DNA, the CDR3 is TGCGCCAGCAGCTCGTCGGAGGAGACCCAGTACTTC.

This clonotype was counted at least ten times. One junction end disagrees with the germline gene, perhaps due to a read error. The chain uses TRBV24-1 and TRBJ2-1, with 8 nucleotides matching TRBD2. The germline CDR1 and CDR2 sequences are KGHDR and SFDVKD. This CDR3 region has 15 residues. This CDR3 reads CATSGGTRVVDEQFF. DNA for the CDR3: TGTGCCACGAGTGGTGGGACTAGAGTGGTCGATGAGCAGTTCTTC.

Ten or more counts support this clonotype. V is TRBV5-4 and J is TRBJ1-5; 9 bases fit TRBD1. Trimming at V came to 2 bases and at J to 4 bases, leaving 4 bases not matched to a gene. CDR1 is SGHNT, CDR2 YYREEE, per germline (reference sequence). The CDR3 extends over 15 amino acids. The chain's CDR3 is CASSLGTGRNQPQHF. For the CDR3, the DNA is TGTGCCAGCAGCTTAGGGACAGGGAGGAATCAGCCCCAGCATTTT.

V gene TRBV7-9 combines with J gene TRBJ2-1; 7 bases fit TRBD2. There are 16 residues in the CDR3. Trimming removed 5 bases from V and 2 bases from J; junction bases left unmatched: 9. Germline assignment: CDR1 SEHNR and CDR2 FQNEAQ (reference sequence). The CDR3: CASSPPGLAAYNEQFF. The CDR3 DNA is TGTGCCAGCAGCCCACCGGGGCTAGCGGCCTACAATGAGCAGTTCTTC.

This clonotype was observed at least ten times. The chain carries TRBV10-3 and TRBJ1-2; a weak D match, TRBD1 (6 bases). V shed 0 bases and J shed 0 bases, with 8 bases lying between them. This CDR3 has 15 residues. Germline V gene sequence: CDR1 ENHRY, CDR2 SYGVKD. The CDR3 protein is CAISESDSPNYGYTF. In DNA form, the CDR3 reads TGTGCCATCAGTGAGTCGGACAGCCCTAACTATGGCTACACCTTC.

This clonotype was observed at least ten times. This rearrangement joins TRBV7-2 to TRBJ2-7; TRBD1 aligns across 7 bases. The CDR3 consists of 15 residues. Germline V gene sequence: CDR1 SGHTA, CDR2 FQGNSA. J was trimmed by 4 bases and V by 2 bases; bases with no gene match: 8. The CDR3 reads CASSLRGQSLYEQYF. The CDR3 DNA follows: TGTGCCAGCAGCTTAAGGGGGCAATCTCTGTACGAGCAGTACTTC.

In this sample, this clonotype turned up many times. The chain links TRBV4-1 to TRBJ1-4, with D tentatively TRBD1 (6 bases). V lost 4 bases, J lost 7 bases, and 19 bases lay in between. The germline V gene encodes CDR1 MGHRA and CDR2 YSYEKL. The CDR3 length is 16 residues. The CDR3 coding sequence is TGCGCCAGCAGCCCGTTCCCACGGGACATCGGTGAAAAACTGTTTTTT. It encodes CASSPFPRDIGEKLFF.

This clonotype was recorded many times. The CDR3, as DNA: TGTGCCAGCAGCCAAGAGGGGGGGCGGAGCTCCTACAATGAGCAGTTCTTC. Protein sequence: CASSQEGGRSSYNEQFF. The chain links TRBV4-2 to TRBJ2-1; the D gene is possibly TRBD2 (7 bases). Germline loops: CDR1 LGHNA, CDR2 YNFKEQ. Trimming pared 0 bases from V and 0 bases from J, leaving 12 bases between. CDR3 length: 17 amino acids.

This clonotype was counted ten times or more. This chain connects TRBV6-6 to TRBJ1-4; no firm D call. V gave up 2 bases and J gave up 7 bases, with 14 bases separating them. This CDR3 has 15 amino acids. Germline V gives CDR1 MNHNY, CDR2 SVGAGI (reference sequence). As DNA, the CDR3 is TGTGCCAGCAGTTACGTTGCGGCGGGGATTGAAAAACTGTTTTTT. This translates into CASSYVAAGIEKLFF.

There are many counts of this clonotype. The chain is built from TRBV20-1 and TRBJ2-3; possible D gene TRBD2, 6 bases. The CDR3 extends over 12 amino acids. V lost 5 bases and J lost 5, with 11 bases in between. CDR1 is DFQATT, CDR2 SNEGSKA, per germline (reference sequence). The CDR3 DNA sequence: TGCAGTGCTGTGTGGGGGGAAGATACGCAGTATTTT. Its translation is CSAVWGEDTQYF.

This clonotype came up many times. The chain combines TRBV10-3 with TRBJ2-1; 8 bases align to TRBD2. Germline trimming cut 3 bases from V and 5 bases from J; bases unmatched to any gene: 12. The CDR3 is 17 amino acids. The germline CDR1 and CDR2 sequences are ENHRY and SYGVKD. CDR3 loop: CAISEVPVIAGNNEQFF. For the CDR3, the DNA is TGTGCCATCAGTGAAGTGCCGGTGATAGCGGGGAACAATGAGCAGTTCTTC.

This clonotype was counted at least ten times. The chain recombines TRBV11-2 with TRBJ2-7; TRBD1 aligns across 10 bases. Trimming took 5 bases from V and 7 from J; bases not matched to a gene: 8. The CDR3 consists of 14 residues. Germline-derived CDR1 and CDR2 are SGHAT and FQNNGV. The CDR3 nucleotides are TGTGCCAGCAGCGGAGGGACAGGGGCCGGGGAGCAGTACTTC. Translation gives CASSGGTGAGEQYF.

The table lists this clonotype with many counts. The chain has TRBV29-1 and TRBJ1-2; D is possibly TRBD1 (6 bases). Trimming cost V 7 bases and J 3 bases, with 12 bases left between them. Germline CDR1 and CDR2: SQVTM and ANQGSEA. There are 12 residues in the CDR3. The CDR3 sequence is CSGRDIDYGYTF. The CDR3, as DNA: TGCAGCGGACGGGACATCGACTATGGCTACACCTTC.

This clonotype was recorded at least ten times. This chain joins TRBV2 and TRBJ2-2; D is undetermined. The CDR3 runs to 13 residues. Between the trimmed V and J ends, which lost 0 bases and 4 bases, there was a span of 3 bases. Germline V gene data show CDR1 as SNHLY and CDR2 as FYNNEI. CDR3 residues: CASSEAFTGELFF. In DNA form, the CDR3 reads TGTGCCAGCAGTGAAGCGTTCACCGGGGAGCTGTTTTTT.

This clonotype has a count of ten or more. The CDR3 sequence is CASSPISGNTIYF. Here the CDR3 DNA reads TGTGCCAGCAGCCCCATCTCTGGAAACACCATATATTTT. The chain uses TRBV7-7 and TRBJ1-3; D is uncertain. Germline values: CDR1 SSHAT, CDR2 FNYEAQ (reference sequence). The CDR3 totals 13 residues. V lost 5 bases, J lost 0 bases, and 5 bases lay in between.